The entry below gives a single T cell receptor (beta chain) sequence along with its context. Antigen: not known. The data belong to a study of shared clonotypes between healthy human individuals. Regarding the study as a whole: Sampling covered nothing but blood. Tissue TCR repertoires likely differ from those found in blood.

Naive CD8 populations comprised CD45RO-negative cells positively selected for CCR7, excluding terminally differentiated effector memory CD45RA+ cells. V lost 10 bases and J 3 bases, leaving 16 bases between the germline ends. This CDR3 contains 14 residues. Germline CDR1 reads MNHEY; CDR2 reads SMNVEV (reference sequence). Libraries were prepared by immunoSEQ multiplex PCR; TCRdb keeps only in-frame clonotypes and omits some of them. In the table there are about 2 million clones, about 95% of which are singletons. This TCR was recovered from a man between 18 and 29 years old in good health. The J gene is TRBJ1-5, the V gene TRBV27; TRBD1 might be the D (6 bases). The sequenced material came from naive CD8+ T cells sorted from blood. The CDR3 loop is CATGRGQNNQPQHF. DNA of the CDR3: TGTGCCACCGGGAGAGGACAGAACAATCAGCCCCAGCATTTT.